The sequence of this T cell receptor beta chain was determined in a study of blood T cell repertoires in COVID-19 (dated by TCRdb to the early 2020s). Regarding the research as a whole: Samples from collaborators originated in the United States, Italy and Spain and spanned both the acute and convalescent phases of COVID-19. The material from the prospective study consisted of cDNA or gDNA derived from T cells, B-cell-depleted T cells, or PBMCs. The dataset comprised deeply sampled blood TCRbeta repertoires from subjects exposed to, actively infected with, or recovered from COVID-19. The repertoires were released in a freely available public database meant as a resource for research on the immune response to SARS-CoV-2. The samples were drawn from two sources: the first 160 participants of the ongoing ImmuneRACE study, and 1,200 or so subjects contributed by 6 global collaborators. The sample metadata nearly always contained a de-identified subject ID, COVID-19 status, age in years and sex. Where HLA class I and class II types were available, the types were taken from metadata supplied by the sample provider, not from assay-based typing. Broad study findings and their caveats: The quantity of clinical and demographic metadata differed by source and by participant and was supplied without curation.

Whole blood was collected in K2EDTA tubes by collaborating institutions according to the institutions' own protocols. For TCRbeta analysis, collaborator samples were shipped as frozen whole blood, as isolated PBMCs, or as DNA extracted from either sample type. Comment on this clone: What antigen it recognizes has not been identified. Base-call qualities are not available, and no considerably larger clone is one nucleotide away.

V lost 5 bases and J lost 0 bases, and the count of bases not matched to a germline gene is 4. The CDR3 spans 14 residues, from the cysteine through the phenylalanine. The sequence is cut down to CDR3 DNA, 42 bases in frame from base 1. The germline V gene provides CDR1 SGHDN and CDR2 FVKESK. The immunoSEQ Assay, a bias-controlled multiplex PCR, was used to amplify TCRbeta CDR3 regions from genomic DNA. The authors' pipeline ran thus. Nucleated cell counts per sample were estimated from amplification of reference gene primers within the assay. Sequence reads were collapsed and filtered to measure the absolute abundance of every unique TCRbeta CDR3 rearrangement. Productive Simpson clonality was computed per sample as the square root of Simpson's diversity index over productive rearrangements. TCRdb carries this immuneACCESS record with in-frame sequences only. Its versions omit some clonotypes, under half of them owing to an unresolved V gene in the studies checked, with the rest unexplained. V, J and clone size derive from that table, while D and trimming were established from the DNA sequence. This sample holds tens of thousands of clones; 70% to 90% were observed only once. The leading ten clones occupy over 1.5% of the sample.

The TCR was taken from a man in his sixties with acute or convalescent COVID-19. The sample consisted of peripheral blood. The sequence is built from TRBV14 and TRBJ2-7, with 7 bases in between that match TRBD1. The nucleotides are TGTGCCAGCAGCGGTTGGGACAGCTCCTACGAGCAGTACTTC. This gives the protein CASSGWDSSYEQYF. With all but the CDR3 taken from the reference TRBV14 and TRBJ2-7 genes, the full variable domain is: EAGVTQFPSHSVIEKGQTVTLRCDPISGHDNLYWYRRVMGKEIKFLLHFVKESKQDESGMPNNRFLAERTGGTYSTLKVQPAELEDSGVYFCASSGWDSSYEQYFGPGTRLTVT.